This entry lists 3 T cell receptor beta chains sequenced from one sample in a study of cytomegalovirus exposure and HLA in healthy donors. The PCR contained 60 Vbeta and 13 Jbeta primers. Repertoires were generated with immunoSEQ multiplex PCR, while TCRdb's copy carries only in-frame clones and drops some. There are a few hundred thousand clones in the sample; roughly 75% occur only once, and less than 2% lies in the top ten. Sequencing input: PBMCs. Source of these receptors: a woman aged 25 to 39 in good health and CMV-seronegative.

The V and J genes are TRBV28 and TRBJ2-7; 7 bases align to TRBD1. V lost 3 bases and J lost 0; bases outside the gene matches: 5. The CDR3 extends over 15 amino acids. CDR1 MDHEN and CDR2 SYDVKM come from the germline V gene. The CDR3 sequence: CASSLTGSRSYEQYF. Written as DNA, the CDR3 is TGTGCCAGCAGTTTGACAGGGTCCCGCTCCTACGAGCAGTACTTC. Variable domain in full (rest from reference TRBV28 and TRBJ2-7): DVKVTQSSRYLVKRTGEKVFLECVQDMDHENMFWYRQDPGLGLRLIYFSYDVKMKEKGDIPEGYSVSREKKERFSLILESASTNQTSMYLCASSLTGSRSYEQYFGPGTRLTVT.

This chain links TRBV27 with TRBJ2-7; 7 nucleotides agree with TRBD1. The V and J ends lost 8 bases and 1 base, in that order; junction bases with no gene match: 8. The CDR3 covers 14 residues. The germline gives CDR1 MNHEY, CDR2 SMNVEV (reference sequence). CDR3 protein: CASRDSTLSYEQYF. Written as DNA, the CDR3 is TGTGCCAGCCGGGACAGCACATTATCCTACGAGCAGTACTTC.

This chain uses TRBV7-8 with TRBJ2-5; 8 bases match TRBD1. This CDR3 comprises 13 residues. The germline V gene has CDR1 SGHVS and CDR2 FQNEAQ. V dropped 5 bases and J dropped 7; count of bases not matched to a gene: 6. CDR3 region: CASSADRAGTQYF. The CDR3 DNA is TGTGCCAGCAGCGCGGACAGGGCGGGGACCCAGTACTTC.